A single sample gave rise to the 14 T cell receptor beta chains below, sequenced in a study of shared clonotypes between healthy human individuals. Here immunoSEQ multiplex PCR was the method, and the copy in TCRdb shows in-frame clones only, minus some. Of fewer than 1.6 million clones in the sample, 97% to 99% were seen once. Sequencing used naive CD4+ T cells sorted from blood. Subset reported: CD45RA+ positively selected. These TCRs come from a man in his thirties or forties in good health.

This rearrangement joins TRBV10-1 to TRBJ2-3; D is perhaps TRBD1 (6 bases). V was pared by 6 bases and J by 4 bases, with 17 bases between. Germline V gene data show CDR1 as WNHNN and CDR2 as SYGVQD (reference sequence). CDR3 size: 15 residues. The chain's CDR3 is CASSPRGSRADTQYF. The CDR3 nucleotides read TGCGCCAGCAGCCCGAGGGGGTCGCGGGCAGATACGCAGTATTTT.

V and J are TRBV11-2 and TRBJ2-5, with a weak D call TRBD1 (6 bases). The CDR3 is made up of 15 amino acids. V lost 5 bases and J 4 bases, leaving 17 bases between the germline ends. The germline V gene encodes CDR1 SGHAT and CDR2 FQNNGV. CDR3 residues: CASSMRRDIPETQYF. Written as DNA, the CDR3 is TGTGCCAGCAGCATGAGACGGGACATCCCAGAGACCCAGTACTTC.

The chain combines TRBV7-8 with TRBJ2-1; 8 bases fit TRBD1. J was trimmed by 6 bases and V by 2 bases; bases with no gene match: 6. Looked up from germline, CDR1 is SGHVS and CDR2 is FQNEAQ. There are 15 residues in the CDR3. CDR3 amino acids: CASSLRQGYGNEQFF. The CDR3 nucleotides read TGTGCCAGCAGCTTACGACAGGGGTATGGCAATGAGCAGTTCTTC.

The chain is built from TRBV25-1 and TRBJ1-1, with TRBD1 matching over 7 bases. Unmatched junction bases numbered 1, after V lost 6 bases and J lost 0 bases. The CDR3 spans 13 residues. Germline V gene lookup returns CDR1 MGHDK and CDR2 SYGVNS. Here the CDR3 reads CASRDRMNTEAFF. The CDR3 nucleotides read TGTGCCAGCAGGGACAGGATGAACACTGAAGCTTTCTTT. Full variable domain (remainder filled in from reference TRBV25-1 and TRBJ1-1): EADIYQTPRYLVIGTGKKITLECSQTMGHDKMYWYQQDPGMELHLIHYSYGVNSTEKGDLSSESTVSRIRTEHFPLTLESARPSHTSQYLCASRDRMNTEAFFGQGTRLTVV.

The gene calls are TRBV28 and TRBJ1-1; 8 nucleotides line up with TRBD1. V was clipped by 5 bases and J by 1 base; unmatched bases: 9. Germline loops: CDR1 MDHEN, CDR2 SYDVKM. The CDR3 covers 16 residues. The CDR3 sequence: CASSKLQGARNTEAFF. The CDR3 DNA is TGTGCCAGCAGTAAACTGCAGGGGGCGCGGAACACTGAAGCTTTCTTT.

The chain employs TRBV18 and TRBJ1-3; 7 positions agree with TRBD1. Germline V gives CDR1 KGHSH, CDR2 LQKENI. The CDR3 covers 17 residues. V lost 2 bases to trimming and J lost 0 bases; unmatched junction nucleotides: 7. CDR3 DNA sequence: TGTGCCAGCTCACCAGGGGGACAGCTACACTCTGGAAACACCATATATTTT. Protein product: CASSPGGQLHSGNTIYF.

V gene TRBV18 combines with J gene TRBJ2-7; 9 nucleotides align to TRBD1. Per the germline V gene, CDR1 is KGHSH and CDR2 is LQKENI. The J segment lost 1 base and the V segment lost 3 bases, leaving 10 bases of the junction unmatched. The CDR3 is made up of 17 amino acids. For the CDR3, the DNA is TGTGCCAGCTCACCTCTCCATTCGGGACAGGGATCCTACGAGCAGTACTTC. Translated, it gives CASSPLHSGQGSYEQYF.

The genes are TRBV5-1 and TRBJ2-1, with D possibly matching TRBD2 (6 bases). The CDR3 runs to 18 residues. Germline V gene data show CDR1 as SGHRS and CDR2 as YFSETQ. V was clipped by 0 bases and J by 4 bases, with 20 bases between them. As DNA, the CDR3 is TGCGCCAGCAGCTTGGTTAGCGGATGGGAGTGGGAATACAATGAGCAGTTCTTC. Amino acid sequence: CASSLVSGWEWEYNEQFF.

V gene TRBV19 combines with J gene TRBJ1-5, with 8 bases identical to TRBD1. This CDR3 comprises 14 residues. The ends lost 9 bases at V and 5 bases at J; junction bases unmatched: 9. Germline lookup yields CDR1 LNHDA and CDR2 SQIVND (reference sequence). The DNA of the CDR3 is TGTGCCAGCTCGGGACAGGCCAGGGATCAGCCCCAGCATTTT. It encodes CASSGQARDQPQHF.

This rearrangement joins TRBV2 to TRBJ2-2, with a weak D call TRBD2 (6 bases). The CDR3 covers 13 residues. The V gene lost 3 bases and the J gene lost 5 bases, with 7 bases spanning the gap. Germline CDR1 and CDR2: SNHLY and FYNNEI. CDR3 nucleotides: TGTGCCAGCAGTGAGGGACTTACCGGGGAGCTGTTTTTT. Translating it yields CASSEGLTGELFF.

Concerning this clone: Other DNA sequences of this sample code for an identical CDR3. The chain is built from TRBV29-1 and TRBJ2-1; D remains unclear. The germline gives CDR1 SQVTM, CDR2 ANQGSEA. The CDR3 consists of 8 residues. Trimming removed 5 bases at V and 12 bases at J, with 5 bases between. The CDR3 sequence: CSVTGQFF. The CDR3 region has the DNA TGCAGCGTTACGGGGCAGTTCTTC.

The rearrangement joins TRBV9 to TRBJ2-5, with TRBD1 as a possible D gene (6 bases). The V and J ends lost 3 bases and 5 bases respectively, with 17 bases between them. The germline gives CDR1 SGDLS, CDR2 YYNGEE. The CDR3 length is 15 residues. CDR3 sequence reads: CASSARGGAHETQYF. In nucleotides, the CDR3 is TGTGCCAGCAGCGCCCGTGGGGGCGCCCACGAGACCCAGTACTTC.

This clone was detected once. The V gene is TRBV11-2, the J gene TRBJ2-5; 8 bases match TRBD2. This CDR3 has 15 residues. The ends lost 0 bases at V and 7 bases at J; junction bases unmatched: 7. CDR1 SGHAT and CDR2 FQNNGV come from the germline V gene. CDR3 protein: CASSLDAQRELTQYF. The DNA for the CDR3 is TGTGCCAGCAGCTTAGATGCCCAGCGGGAGCTGACCCAGTACTTC.

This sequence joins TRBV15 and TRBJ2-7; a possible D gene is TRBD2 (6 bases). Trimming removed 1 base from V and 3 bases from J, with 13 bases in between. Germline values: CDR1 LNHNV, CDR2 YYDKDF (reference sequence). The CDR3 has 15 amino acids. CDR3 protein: CATSRGRDLYYEQYF. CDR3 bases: TGTGCCACCAGCAGAGGCCGGGACTTATACTACGAGCAGTACTTC.